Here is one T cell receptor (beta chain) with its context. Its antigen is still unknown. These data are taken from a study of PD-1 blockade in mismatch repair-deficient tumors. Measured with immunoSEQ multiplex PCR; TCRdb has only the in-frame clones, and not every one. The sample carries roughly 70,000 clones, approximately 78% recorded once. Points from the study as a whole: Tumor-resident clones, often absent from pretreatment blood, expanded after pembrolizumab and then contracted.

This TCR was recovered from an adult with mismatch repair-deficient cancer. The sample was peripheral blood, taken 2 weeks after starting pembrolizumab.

The DNA of the CDR3 is TGTGCCAGCAGTGGCGGCCCGGCCGCCGAGCAGTACTTC. It is translated as CASSGGPAAEQYF. The chain joins TRBV6-1 to TRBJ2-7; D is unclear. The CDR3 is made up of 13 amino acids. CDR1 is MNHNS, CDR2 SASEGT, per germline. The germline V and J ends were trimmed by 4 bases and 6 bases, with 13 bases remaining between them.